Given below is one T cell receptor beta chain in context. The data are from a study of T cell responses to AZD1222 COVID-19 vaccine. Germline CDR1 reads LGHNA; CDR2 reads YSLEER. CDR3 length: 16 residues. With 2 bases clipped from V and 3 bases from J, the junction kept 3 bases outside the gene matches. Clones were sequenced by immunoSEQ multiplex PCR, and TCRdb holds only the in-frame ones, with some missing. The data hold 150,000 to 180,000 clones, with around 90% observed a single time. This clonotype originated in an adult in good health. The sample here was peripheral blood, taken on day 0 of AZD1222 vaccination. The chain has TRBV4-3 and TRBJ2-3; the match to TRBD2 covers 12 bases. As DNA, the CDR3 is TGCGCCAGCAGCCAAAGGACTAGCGGGGTTACAGATACGCAGTATTTT. This sequence encodes CASSQRTSGVTDTQYF.